Each of the 26 T cell receptor beta chains below was sequenced from the same sample in a study of blood T cell repertoires in COVID-19. Measured with immunoSEQ multiplex PCR; TCRdb has only the in-frame clones, and not every one. The sample lists around 340,000 clones; 70% to 90% were seen once. The sample comprised PBMCs or T cells enriched from blood (not recorded which). The receptors originated from a middle-aged woman with acute COVID-19.

This clone was detected once. The chain combines TRBV4-3 with TRBJ2-1; D possibly corresponds to TRBD2 (5 bases). Trimming removed 4 bases from V and 0 bases from J, with 10 bases in between. This CDR3 has 15 residues. Per germline, CDR1 LGHNA and CDR2 YSLEER. The CDR3 loop reads CASSLGGGSYNEQFF. The DNA for the CDR3 is TGCGCCAGCAGCCTCGGCGGAGGCTCCTACAATGAGCAGTTCTTC.

The V gene is TRBV4-1, the J gene TRBJ2-5; 8 positions agree with TRBD1. This CDR3 contains 17 residues. The germline V gene has CDR1 MGHRA and CDR2 YSYEKL. V shed 0 bases and J 6 bases; nucleotides not matched to a gene: 12. This CDR3 reads CASSQERVDRGVKTQYF. The CDR3 nucleotides read TGCGCCAGCAGCCAAGAAAGGGTCGACAGGGGTGTGAAGACCCAGTACTTC.

The sample holds a few counts of this clone. This rearrangement joins TRBV6-5 to TRBJ2-2; 9 bases align to TRBD1. The CDR3 spans 15 residues. The germline gives CDR1 MNHEY, CDR2 SVGAGI. J was trimmed by 7 bases and V by 0 bases; bases with no gene match: 3. CDR3: CASSYSQGAHGELFF. CDR3 DNA sequence: TGTGCCAGCAGTTACTCACAGGGGGCGCACGGGGAGCTGTTTTTT.

The genes are TRBV18 and TRBJ1-5, with a possible D match to TRBD1 (5 bases). The CDR3 totals 16 residues. V lost 0 bases and J lost 0, with 9 bases in between. Germline V lookup: CDR1 KGHSH, CDR2 LQKENI. CDR3 in amino acids: CASSPPGLGSNQPQHF. CDR3 DNA sequence: TGTGCCAGCTCACCACCGGGACTGGGTAGCAATCAGCCCCAGCATTTT.

The chain is built from TRBV5-8 and TRBJ2-7; D is undetermined. The CDR3 consists of 12 residues. V was cut by 2 bases and J by 4 bases, with 7 bases left in between. Germline V lookup: CDR1 SGHTS, CDR2 YDEGEE. DNA of the CDR3: TGTGCCAGCAGCTTTTACGGTTACGAGCAGTACTTC. Its protein product is CASSFYGYEQYF.

This chain uses TRBV7-3 with TRBJ2-2; 9 nucleotides align to TRBD1. V trimming: 5 bases; J trimming: 2 bases; junction bases outside the gene matches: 12. The CDR3 extends over 18 amino acids. Germline CDR1 and CDR2: SGHTA and FQGTGA. The CDR3 DNA is TGTGCCAGCAGCCCGGGGTCTACAGGGGGCATCAACACCGGGGAGCTGTTTTTT. Protein: CASSPGSTGGINTGELFF.

This chain uses TRBV7-3 with TRBJ2-2, with a tentative D call TRBD1 (8 bases). The V end lost 8 bases, the J end lost 1 base, and 32 bases lay between the germline ends. Germline V gene sequence: CDR1 SGHTA, CDR2 FQGTGA. CDR3 length: 21 residues. CDR3 loop: CASHPLRGQGTAGENTGELFF. The CDR3 nucleotides read TGTGCCAGCCACCCTCTCAGAGGACAGGGAACGGCGGGGGAGAACACCGGGGAGCTGTTTTTT.

The V and J genes are TRBV5-4 and TRBJ2-5; a weak D match, TRBD2 (6 bases). Germline lookup yields CDR1 SGHNT and CDR2 YYREEE (reference sequence). This CDR3 comprises 12 residues. V was shortened by 4 bases and J by 2 bases, with 6 bases between the two germline ends. The CDR3: CASSGGQETQYF. In DNA, the CDR3 is TGTGCCAGCAGCGGGGGGCAAGAGACCCAGTACTTC.

This chain links TRBV7-2 with TRBJ1-1; D remains unclear. Germline CDR1 and CDR2: SGHTA and FQGNSA. The CDR3 has 13 amino acids. V was shortened by 7 bases and J by 7 bases, with 16 bases between the two germline ends. The CDR3 is CASTPGGRREAFF. In nucleotides, the CDR3 is TGTGCCAGCACCCCGGGAGGGCGGCGTGAAGCTTTCTTT.

This rearrangement joins TRBV7-8 to TRBJ1-6, with D tentatively TRBD1 (6 bases). The CDR3 length is 18 residues. The germline V gene has CDR1 SGHVS and CDR2 FQNEAQ. V lost 6 bases, J lost 5 bases, and 23 bases lay in between. The CDR3 sequence is CASSYTGTPREDNSPLHF. The CDR3 DNA reads TGTGCCAGCAGTTACACCGGGACACCGCGGGAGGATAATTCACCCCTCCACTTT.

The rearrangement joins TRBV19 to TRBJ2-7; 8 nucleotides line up with TRBD1. Germline V lookup: CDR1 LNHDA, CDR2 SQIVND (reference sequence). With 4 bases clipped from V and 7 bases from J, the junction kept 9 bases outside the gene matches. The CDR3 runs 14 residues. This CDR3 is CASSTGGSNVEQYF. The CDR3 nucleotides are TGTGCCAGTAGTACAGGGGGCTCGAACGTGGAGCAGTACTTC.

In this sample, this clone turned up once. The chain is built from TRBV11-1 and TRBJ1-1; D is unresolved. V lost 1 base and J lost 11, with 14 bases in between. From germline, CDR1 is SGHAT and CDR2 FQDESV (reference sequence). The CDR3 covers 13 residues. The CDR3 protein is CASSLVAGVRAFF. As DNA, the CDR3 is TGTGCCAGCAGCTTAGTCGCGGGCGTGCGGGCTTTCTTT.

The rearrangement uses TRBV2 and TRBJ1-1; 9 bases line up with TRBD1. The CDR3 totals 14 residues. Germline V CDR1 and CDR2: SNHLY, FYNNEI. Trimming at V came to 6 bases and at J to 4 bases, leaving 6 bases not matched to a gene. DNA of the CDR3: TGTGCCAGCAGGGGGGACAGGGCGGGCACTGAAGCTTTCTTT. It codes for CASRGDRAGTEAFF.

The chain employs TRBV5-6 and TRBJ2-7; 7 nucleotides line up with TRBD1. The CDR3 is made up of 17 amino acids. Trimming removed 1 base from V and 2 bases from J; junction bases left unmatched: 12. Germline CDR1 SGHDT, CDR2 YYEEEE. CDR3 nucleotide sequence: TGTGCCAGCAGCTTGACGACGACCGGGACAGTCACCTACGAGCAGTACTTC. Its protein product is CASSLTTTGTVTYEQYF.

The chain recombines TRBV24-1 with TRBJ1-5; D unresolved. The germline V gene has CDR1 KGHDR and CDR2 SFDVKD. This CDR3 region has 13 residues. V was cut by 6 bases and J by 0 bases, with 5 bases left in between. The CDR3 is CATSLNSNQPQHF. As DNA, the CDR3 is TGTGCCACCAGTTTAAATAGCAATCAGCCCCAGCATTTT.

The rearrangement links TRBV5-1 to TRBJ2-3; a weak D match, TRBD1 (6 bases). Germline V gene sequence: CDR1 SGHRS, CDR2 YFSETQ. This CDR3 comprises 16 residues. Trimming shortened V by 4 bases and J by 0 bases, and 15 bases separated the two germline ends. In DNA, the CDR3 is TGCGCCAGCAGCATAAGTCCTGGACAGAGCACAGATACGCAGTATTTT. This sequence encodes CASSISPGQSTDTQYF.

The chain links TRBV28 to TRBJ1-5, with D maybe TRBD1 (6 bases). V lost 7 bases and J lost 2, with 18 bases in between. The CDR3 runs 16 residues. The germline V gene has CDR1 MDHEN and CDR2 SYDVKM. The CDR3 spells CASNHQSPGGNQPQHF. The CDR3 DNA follows: TGTGCCAGCAATCATCAAAGCCCAGGGGGCAATCAGCCCCAGCATTTT. Full variable domain (outside the CDR3, taken from reference TRBV28 and TRBJ1-5): DVKVTQSSRYLVKRTGEKVFLECVQDMDHENMFWYRQDPGLGLRLIYFSYDVKMKEKGDIPEGYSVSREKKERFSLILESASTNQTSMYLCASNHQSPGGNQPQHFGDGTRLSIL.

In DNA form, the CDR3 reads TGTGCCAGTAGTAAGGGACATTTCCCAGATACGCAGTATTTT. It translates to CASSKGHFPDTQYF. The J gene is TRBJ2-3, the V gene TRBV19; TRBD1 might be the D (6 bases). The V and J ends lost 4 bases and 4 bases respectively, with 12 bases between them. This CDR3 has 14 amino acids. CDR1 and CDR2 (germline): LNHDA, SQIVND (reference sequence).

The chain recombines TRBV7-9 with TRBJ1-4; a weak D match, TRBD1 (5 bases). From germline, CDR1 is SEHNR and CDR2 FQNEAQ (reference sequence). With 3 bases removed from V and 3 bases from J, the gap between germline ends came to 8 bases. There are 14 residues in the CDR3. The CDR3 DNA reads TGTGCCAGCAGCTTTTTGGGGCCTAATGAAAAACTGTTTTTT. Its translation is CASSFLGPNEKLFF.

The chain has TRBV6-5 and TRBJ2-7; maybe TRBD2 (6 bases). The CDR3 has 15 amino acids. CDR1 is MNHEY and CDR2 is SVGAGI in the germline V gene. V dropped 6 bases and J dropped 9 bases, with 24 bases sitting between them. DNA for the CDR3: TGTGCCAGCAGACCTACGCATTTGGAGGGCGTCTGGCAGTACTTC. This codes for CASRPTHLEGVWQYF.

This sequence joins TRBV10-3 and TRBJ2-7; 9 nucleotides line up with TRBD1. The CDR3 runs 15 residues. After removal of 6 bases from V and 1 base from J, the junction contained 7 bases not matched to a gene. Germline values: CDR1 ENHRY, CDR2 SYGVKD. For the CDR3, the DNA is TGTGCCATCAGGAGAACGGGACAGGGATCCTACGAGCAGTACTTC. The encoded protein is CAIRRTGQGSYEQYF.

This chain joins TRBV3-1 (or the pseudogene TRBV3-2) and TRBJ1-1; tentatively, D is TRBD1 (5 bases). This CDR3 spans 14 amino acids. V shed 3 bases and J shed 3 bases, with 11 bases lying between them. Germline CDR1 reads LGHDT; CDR2 reads YNNKEL (reference sequence). The CDR3 protein is CASSHQGPYTEAFF. As DNA, the CDR3 is TGTGCCAGCAGCCACCAGGGCCCCTACACTGAAGCTTTCTTT.

V is TRBV5-1 and J is TRBJ2-3, with 7 bases that match TRBD2. The CDR3 consists of 16 residues. Trimming at V came to 0 bases and at J to 0 bases, leaving 4 bases not matched to a gene. The germline V gene encodes CDR1 SGHRS and CDR2 YFSETQ. CDR3 nucleotides: TGCGCCAGCAGCTTGGATCTAGCGGACAGCACAGATACGCAGTATTTT. Translating it yields CASSLDLADSTDTQYF.

As DNA, the CDR3 is TGTGCCAGCAGTTTCCCCTTAGGGGAGGCGAAGAACTATGGCTACACCTTC. Translated: CASSFPLGEAKNYGYTF. The rearrangement links TRBV28 to TRBJ1-2; D possibly corresponds to TRBD1 (5 bases). CDR1 is MDHEN and CDR2 is SYDVKM in the germline V gene. The CDR3 is 17 amino acids. Trimming pared 3 bases from V and 2 bases from J, leaving 19 bases between.

The V and J genes are TRBV27 and TRBJ1-6; 9 nucleotides agree with TRBD1. Germline CDR1 reads MNHEY; CDR2 reads SMNVEV (reference sequence). V shed 0 bases and J 9 bases; nucleotides not matched to a gene: 6. The CDR3 runs 16 residues. The CDR3 protein is CASSLSGGQGSSPLHF. CDR3 nucleotide sequence: TGTGCCAGCAGTTTATCGGGGGGACAGGGTAGTTCACCCCTCCACTTT.

The chain is built from TRBV19 and TRBJ1-2; D is perhaps TRBD1 (6 bases). V gave up 7 bases and J gave up 4 bases, with 10 bases separating them. The CDR3 length is 12 residues. Germline CDR1 LNHDA, CDR2 SQIVND (reference sequence). The CDR3 DNA is TGTGCCAGTACTGGGGGCGTCTATGGCTACACCTTC. This encodes CASTGGVYGYTF.